Listed below are T cell receptor beta chains from one sample, sequenced in a study of cytomegalovirus exposure and HLA in healthy donors. TCRdb keeps only in-frame clones here, not all; method: immunoSEQ multiplex PCR. The data contain over 95,000 clones, around three quarters of them singletons. The sequencing input was PBMCs. The source is a man aged 40-49 years in good health and CMV-seropositive. The CDR3 runs from the conserved cysteine through the conserved F or W. Each record gives: V gene, J gene, D gene, clone size, CDR3 DNA, CDR3 protein. D genes are given only for firm matches. Clone size, where shown, is once, few, many, or a class for clones that have expanded.

v_gene: TRBV6-4
j_gene: TRBJ2-2
d_gene: NA
abundance: NA
CDR3nt: TGTGCCAGCAGTGACCGGGAGACCGGGGAGCTGTTTTTT
CDR3aa: CASSDRETGELFF

v_gene: TRBV7-9
j_gene: TRBJ2-3
d_gene: TRBD2
abundance: NA
CDR3nt: TGTGCCAGCAGCTTAACGCTAGCGGCCTATACGCAGTATTTT
CDR3aa: CASSLTLAAYTQYF

v_gene: TRBV6-5
j_gene: TRBJ2-3
d_gene: TRBD1
abundance: NA
CDR3nt: TGTGCCAGCAGTACCTACAGGGGTTTCACAGATACGCAGTATTTT
CDR3aa: CASSTYRGFTDTQYF

v_gene: TRBV7-9
j_gene: TRBJ1-1
d_gene: NA
abundance: NA
CDR3nt: TGTGCCAGCAGCTTAGGAACCAGAGCAACGGGCACTGAAGCTTTCTTT
CDR3aa: CASSLGTRATGTEAFF

v_gene: TRBV5-1
j_gene: TRBJ2-2
d_gene: NA
abundance: NA
CDR3nt: TGCGCCAGCAGCCTGGAGTTTGGGCCTGGGGAGCTGTTTTTT
CDR3aa: CASSLEFGPGELFF

v_gene: TRBV11-1
j_gene: TRBJ1-1
d_gene: NA
abundance: NA
CDR3nt: TGTGCCAGCAGCTTGGGTCGGGGGGTTGAAGCTTTCTTT
CDR3aa: CASSLGRGVEAFF

v_gene: TRBV4-3
j_gene: TRBJ2-1
d_gene: NA
abundance: NA
CDR3nt: TGCGCCAGCAGCGTTGGGGTGAGCGGAGAATACAATGAGCAGTTCTTC
CDR3aa: CASSVGVSGEYNEQFF

v_gene: TRBV2
j_gene: TRBJ1-5
d_gene: TRBD1
abundance: NA
CDR3nt: TGTGCCAGCAGGAGACAAGGGGGCGGCAATCAGCCCCAGCATTTT
CDR3aa: CASRRQGGGNQPQHF

v_gene: TRBV5-8
j_gene: TRBJ1-2
d_gene: NA
abundance: NA
CDR3nt: TGTGCCAGCAGCTTTCGATATACAGGGACATATGGCTACACCTTC
CDR3aa: CASSFRYTGTYGYTF

v_gene: TRBV5-4
j_gene: TRBJ1-6
d_gene: NA
abundance: few
CDR3nt: TGTGCCAGCAGCTTGGCGTCTGGGGGGAGGTCCTATAATTCACCCCTCCACTTT
CDR3aa: CASSLASGGRSYNSPLHF

v_gene: TRBV28
j_gene: TRBJ2-7
d_gene: NA
abundance: NA
CDR3nt: TGTGCCAGCAGAACAGGGCCCTCCTACGAGCAGTACTTC
CDR3aa: CASRTGPSYEQYF

v_gene: TRBV6-6
j_gene: TRBJ2-1
d_gene: NA
abundance: NA
CDR3nt: TGTGCCAGCAGTTGGGAGGAACCCGATGAGCAGTTCTTC
CDR3aa: CASSWEEPDEQFF

v_gene: TRBV7-2
j_gene: TRBJ2-3
d_gene: NA
abundance: NA
CDR3nt: TGTGCCAGCACCCGGGGGTTTCCCACAGATACGCAGTATTTT
CDR3aa: CASTRGFPTDTQYF

v_gene: TRBV18
j_gene: TRBJ2-6
d_gene: TRBD1
abundance: NA
CDR3nt: TGTGCCAGCTCATACACAGGGGGCGCAAAAACTGGGGCCAACGTCCTGACTTTC
CDR3aa: CASSYTGGAKTGANVLTF

v_gene: TRBV5-1
j_gene: TRBJ1-5
d_gene: NA
abundance: NA
CDR3nt: TGCGCCAGCAGCTTGGAGCTCGCAGGGCCGGGTCAGCCCCAGCATTTT
CDR3aa: CASSLELAGPGQPQHF

v_gene: TRBV7-8
j_gene: TRBJ1-3
d_gene: TRBD1
abundance: NA
CDR3nt: TGTGCCAGCAGCTCGGGACAGGCGACTGGAAACACCATATATTTT
CDR3aa: CASSSGQATGNTIYF

v_gene: TRBV4-1
j_gene: TRBJ2-7
d_gene: TRBD1
abundance: NA
CDR3nt: TGCGCCAGCAGCCAAACGCCGGGACAGGGCTACGAGCAGTACTTC
CDR3aa: CASSQTPGQGYEQYF

v_gene: TRBV6-6
j_gene: TRBJ1-1
d_gene: TRBD1
abundance: NA
CDR3nt: TGTGCCAGCAGTGGAATGGACAGGGGGCGGACTGAAGCTTTCTTT
CDR3aa: CASSGMDRGRTEAFF

v_gene: TRBV7-2
j_gene: TRBJ1-1
d_gene: NA
abundance: NA
CDR3nt: TGTGCCAGCAGCCGCGACACTGAAGCTTTCTTT
CDR3aa: CASSRDTEAFF

v_gene: TRBV6-5
j_gene: TRBJ2-1
d_gene: NA
abundance: once
CDR3nt: TGTGCCAGCGCCGGCTGGGGAGTAACTGACAATGAGCAGTTCTTC
CDR3aa: CASAGWGVTDNEQFF

v_gene: TRBV7-2
j_gene: TRBJ2-7
d_gene: NA
abundance: once
CDR3nt: TGTGCCAGCAGCTCCCATGGGGCGGCACCCTACGAGCAGTACTTC
CDR3aa: CASSSHGAAPYEQYF

v_gene: TRBV27
j_gene: TRBJ1-1
d_gene: TRBD1
abundance: NA
CDR3nt: TGTGCCAGCAGTTTATGGCAGGGGGCCTTGAACACTGAAGCTTTCTTT
CDR3aa: CASSLWQGALNTEAFF

v_gene: TRBV7-2
j_gene: TRBJ2-7
d_gene: NA
abundance: NA
CDR3nt: TGTGCCAGCAGCTACCCGAGGGCCTACGAGCAGTACTTC
CDR3aa: CASSYPRAYEQYF

v_gene: TRBV6-1
j_gene: TRBJ2-3
d_gene: NA
abundance: NA
CDR3nt: TGTGCCAGCAGATTCGGTAGCACAGATACGCAGTATTTT
CDR3aa: CASRFGSTDTQYF

v_gene: TRBV28
j_gene: TRBJ1-1
d_gene: NA
abundance: NA
CDR3nt: TGTGCCAGCAGCCTCTTGAACACTGAAGCTTTCTTT
CDR3aa: CASSLLNTEAFF

v_gene: TRBV11-3
j_gene: TRBJ2-2
d_gene: TRBD2
abundance: NA
CDR3nt: TGTGCCAGCAGCTACCGGACTAGCGGGGGGGTTAGGGGGGAGCTGTTTTTT
CDR3aa: CASSYRTSGGVRGELFF

v_gene: TRBV11-2
j_gene: TRBJ2-7
d_gene: NA
abundance: NA
CDR3nt: TGTGCCAGCAGCTTGACTTCCTCCTACGAGCAGTACTTC
CDR3aa: CASSLTSSYEQYF

v_gene: TRBV25-1
j_gene: TRBJ2-3
d_gene: TRBD2
abundance: NA
CDR3nt: TGTGCCAGCAGTGAATACGGCGGGGGGGCCGTTGGTACGCAGTATTTT
CDR3aa: CASSEYGGGAVGTQYF

v_gene: TRBV7-2
j_gene: TRBJ2-5
d_gene: NA
abundance: NA
CDR3nt: TGTGCCAGCAGCTTTGGGGGGAACAAAGAGACCCAGTACTTC
CDR3aa: CASSFGGNKETQYF

v_gene: TRBV4-3
j_gene: TRBJ2-6
d_gene: TRBD1
abundance: NA
CDR3nt: TGCGCCAGCAGCCAAGATCTCGCAGTCCCAGGGGGTCCTGGGGCCAACGTCCTGACTTTC
CDR3aa: CASSQDLAVPGGPGANVLTF

v_gene: TRBV10-3
j_gene: TRBJ1-2
d_gene: TRBD1
abundance: few
CDR3nt: TGTGCCATCAGTGTGGTGGACAGGGGGCATTATGGCTACACCTTC
CDR3aa: CAISVVDRGHYGYTF

v_gene: TRBV27
j_gene: TRBJ2-3
d_gene: NA
abundance: NA
CDR3nt: TGTGCCAGCAATAAACCAGGGATAGATACGCAGTATTTT
CDR3aa: CASNKPGIDTQYF

v_gene: TRBV25-1
j_gene: TRBJ1-2
d_gene: TRBD1
abundance: NA
CDR3nt: TGTGCCAGCTCTTCGGGACAGTTATACTATGGCTACACCTTC
CDR3aa: CASSSGQLYYGYTF

v_gene: TRBV5-1
j_gene: TRBJ1-1
d_gene: TRBD1
abundance: NA
CDR3nt: TGCGCCAGCAGCTTAGCAGGGGGCTATACTGAAGCTTTCTTT
CDR3aa: CASSLAGGYTEAFF

v_gene: TRBV5-1
j_gene: TRBJ2-3
d_gene: NA
abundance: once
CDR3nt: TGCGCCAGCAGCCCAGGTTATGGCGGAGGTCACGGCACAGATACGCAGTATTTT
CDR3aa: CASSPGYGGGHGTDTQYF

v_gene: TRBV21-1
j_gene: TRBJ1-4
d_gene: NA
abundance: NA
CDR3nt: TGTGCCAGCAGCAAGGCGCAGACAGGGTCTAATGAAAAACTGTTTTTT
CDR3aa: CASSKAQTGSNEKLFF

v_gene: TRBV7-2
j_gene: TRBJ2-1
d_gene: NA
abundance: NA
CDR3nt: TGTGCCAGCAGCTTCGTACAGGGTTCCTACAATGAGCAGTTCTTC
CDR3aa: CASSFVQGSYNEQFF

v_gene: TRBV6-5
j_gene: TRBJ1-3
d_gene: NA
abundance: NA
CDR3nt: TGTGCCAGCAGTTATCAGGGGCTTGGAAACACCATATATTTT
CDR3aa: CASSYQGLGNTIYF

v_gene: TRBV9
j_gene: TRBJ2-5
d_gene: TRBD2
abundance: NA
CDR3nt: TGTGCCAGCAGCGGGACACTACTAGCGGGGAGCCAAGAGACCCAGTACTTC
CDR3aa: CASSGTLLAGSQETQYF

v_gene: TRBV10-1
j_gene: TRBJ2-1
d_gene: TRBD2
abundance: NA
CDR3nt: TGCGCCAGCAGATTCACCGGGACTAGAGACAATGAGCAGTTCTTC
CDR3aa: CASRFTGTRDNEQFF